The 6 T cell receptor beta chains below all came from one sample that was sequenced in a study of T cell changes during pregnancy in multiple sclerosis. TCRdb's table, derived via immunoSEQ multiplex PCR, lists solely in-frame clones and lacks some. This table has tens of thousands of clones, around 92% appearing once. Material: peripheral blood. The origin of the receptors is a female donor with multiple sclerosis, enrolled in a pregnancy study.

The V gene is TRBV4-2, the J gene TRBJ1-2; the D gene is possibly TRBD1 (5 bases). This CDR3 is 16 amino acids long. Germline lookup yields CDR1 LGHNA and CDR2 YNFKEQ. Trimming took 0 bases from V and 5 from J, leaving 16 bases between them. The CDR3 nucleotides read TGTGCCAGCAGCCAAGATATTCGGGGGGGTACGTATGGCTACACCTTC. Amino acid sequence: CASSQDIRGGTYGYTF.

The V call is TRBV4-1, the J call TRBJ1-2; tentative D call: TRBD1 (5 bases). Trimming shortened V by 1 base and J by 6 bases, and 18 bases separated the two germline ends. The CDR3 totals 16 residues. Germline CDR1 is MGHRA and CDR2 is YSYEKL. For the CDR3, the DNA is TGCGCCAGCAGCCAAGTTTTAAGGGGAGGGCTGGATGGCTACACCTTC. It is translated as CASSQVLRGGLDGYTF.

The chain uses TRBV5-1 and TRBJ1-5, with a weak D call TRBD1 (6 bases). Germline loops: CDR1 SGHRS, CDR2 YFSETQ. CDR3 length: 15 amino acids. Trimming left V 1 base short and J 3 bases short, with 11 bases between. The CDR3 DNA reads TGCGCCAGCAGCTTGCAGGGGAACAACAATCAGCCCCAGCATTTT. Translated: CASSLQGNNNQPQHF.

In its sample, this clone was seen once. In DNA, the CDR3 is TGTGCCAGCAGCTTGGGGACAGTAGATGAAAAACTGTTTTTT. Translating gives CASSLGTVDEKLFF. The V gene is TRBV5-4, the J gene TRBJ1-4; D is possibly TRBD1 (6 bases). Per the germline V gene, CDR1 is SGHNT and CDR2 is YYREEE (reference sequence). Deletions cut 0 bases from V and 6 bases from J, with 9 bases between. This CDR3 spans 14 amino acids.

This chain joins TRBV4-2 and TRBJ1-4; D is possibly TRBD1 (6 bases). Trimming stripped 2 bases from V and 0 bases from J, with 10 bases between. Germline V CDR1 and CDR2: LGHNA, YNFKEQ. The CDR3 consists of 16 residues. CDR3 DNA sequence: TGTGCCAGCAGCCAAATGCAGGGGACAACTAATGAAAAACTGTTTTTT. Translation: CASSQMQGTTNEKLFF.

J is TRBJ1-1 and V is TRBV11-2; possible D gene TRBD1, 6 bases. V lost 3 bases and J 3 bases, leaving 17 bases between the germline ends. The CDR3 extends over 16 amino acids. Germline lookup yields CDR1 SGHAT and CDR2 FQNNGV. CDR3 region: CASSFILQGPYTEAFF. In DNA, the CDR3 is TGTGCCAGCAGCTTTATCCTACAGGGTCCGTACACTGAAGCTTTCTTT.